One sample yielded the 9 T cell receptor beta chains listed below, sequenced in a study of shared clonotypes between healthy human individuals. Generated by immunoSEQ multiplex PCR, the TCRdb table keeps only in-frame clones and is missing some. The table records 2,100,000 or so clones, under 97% of them present only once. Source material: naive CD4+ T cells sorted from blood. Subset reported: CD45RA+ positively selected. The receptors here all came from a man younger than 35 in good health.

The count of this clone is one. Other DNA sequences in this sample translate to the same CDR3. J is TRBJ1-1 and V is TRBV6-1; D is ambiguous. Germline loops: CDR1 MNHNS, CDR2 SASEGT. V lost 2 bases and J lost 4, with 2 bases in between. CDR3 length: 11 residues. The CDR3: CASSEPTEAFF. CDR3 in DNA: TGTGCCAGCAGTGAACCCACTGAAGCTTTCTTT.

This sequence joins TRBV29-1 and TRBJ2-5; D tentatively reads TRBD1 or TRBD2 (5 bases each). Trimming left V 2 bases short and J 2 bases short, with 21 bases between. The CDR3 has 17 residues. Germline V gene data show CDR1 as SQVTM and CDR2 as ANQGSEA. The CDR3 here is CSVERFLGAAEQETQYF. Here the CDR3 DNA reads TGCAGCGTTGAAAGGTTCTTAGGGGCAGCGGAACAAGAGACCCAGTACTTC.

The chain combines TRBV30 with TRBJ2-7, with unresolved D. V was trimmed by 2 bases and J by 6 bases, leaving 11 bases between them. Germline V gives CDR1 GTSNPN, CDR2 SVGIG (reference sequence). The CDR3 loop spans 12 amino acids. CDR3 nucleotide sequence: TGTGCCTGGAGTCTGTCCCCCACCGAGCAGTACTTC. The encoded protein is CAWSLSPTEQYF.

The chain combines TRBV5-1 with TRBJ2-3; 7 bases line up with TRBD2. CDR1 SGHRS and CDR2 YFSETQ come from the germline V gene. The length of the CDR3 is 15 residues. Unmatched junction bases numbered 6, after V lost 4 bases and J lost 1 base. CDR3 residues: CASSTTLAGTDTQYF. The CDR3 coding sequence is TGCGCCAGCAGCACCACCCTAGCGGGCACAGATACGCAGTATTTT.

This rearrangement joins TRBV28 to TRBJ1-6; tentatively, D is TRBD1 (6 bases). This CDR3 is built from 20 residues. Germline V lookup: CDR1 MDHEN, CDR2 SYDVKM. The V end lost 6 bases, the J end lost 7 bases, and 31 bases lay between the germline ends. The CDR3 is CASSPTSQGQKGNLNSPLHF. For the CDR3, the DNA is TGTGCCAGCAGCCCAACTTCTCAAGGACAGAAGGGGAATTTGAATTCACCCCTCCACTTT. The whole variable domain, filled in from reference TRBV28 and TRBJ1-6, reads DVKVTQSSRYLVKRTGEKVFLECVQDMDHENMFWYRQDPGLGLRLIYFSYDVKMKEKGDIPEGYSVSREKKERFSLILESASTNQTSMYLCASSPTSQGQKGNLNSPLHFGNGTRLTVT.

The rearrangement joins TRBV4-1 to TRBJ1-2, with 7 bases fitting TRBD1. The CDR3 contains 13 residues. Trimming removed 5 bases from V and 2 bases from J; junction bases left unmatched: 2. The germline V gene encodes CDR1 MGHRA and CDR2 YSYEKL. The CDR3 DNA sequence: TGCGCCAGCAGCAGGGGACAGAACTATGGCTACACCTTC. This encodes CASSRGQNYGYTF.

This chain uses TRBV27 with TRBJ2-7; TRBD2 might be the D (6 bases). V was clipped by 9 bases and J by 4 bases, with 10 bases between them. Per germline, CDR1 MNHEY and CDR2 SMNVEV (reference sequence). The CDR3 is made up of 11 amino acids. The CDR3 sequence: CARPGEYEQYF. The CDR3 bases are TGTGCCAGGCCGGGAGAGTACGAGCAGTACTTC.

The genes are TRBV28 and TRBJ1-5; perhaps TRBD1 as D (6 bases). This CDR3 contains 16 residues. Germline V gives CDR1 MDHEN, CDR2 SYDVKM. The V end was cut by 7 bases, the J end by 2 bases, with 18 bases between. CDR3 nucleotide sequence: TGTGCCAGCACTCTCGGGGGGGCGGTTGGCAATCAGCCCCAGCATTTT. The encoded protein is CASTLGGAVGNQPQHF.

This chain connects TRBV18 to TRBJ2-2; 8 positions match TRBD2. CDR1 and CDR2 (germline): KGHSH, LQKENI. Trimming cost V 3 bases and J 0 bases; bases outside gene matches: 6. This CDR3 has 17 amino acids. The CDR3 DNA is TGTGCCAGCTCACCCTTACCGGGACTAGCGAACACCGGGGAGCTGTTTTTT. It is translated as CASSPLPGLANTGELFF.